These T cell receptor beta chains were read from a single sample in a study of shared clonotypes between healthy human individuals. Measured with immunoSEQ multiplex PCR; TCRdb has only the in-frame clones, and not every one. The repertoire has over a million clones, more than 75% of them found once; the top ten carry roughly 0.62%. What was sequenced was memory CD4+ T cells from PBMCs. The receptors derive from a man between 18 and 29 years old in good health. Some clones in this sample may be carry-over from other donors' samples. Both conserved end residues are part of each CDR3. Fields, in order: J gene, V gene, D gene, CDR3 protein. D genes are given only for firm matches.

J: TRBJ2-2; V: TRBV7-2; D: -; CDR3: CASTNLVLGLNTGELFF
J: TRBJ1-5; V: TRBV4-2; D: -; CDR3: CASSQQGQGNQPQHF
J: TRBJ2-1; V: TRBV6-6; D: TRBD2; CDR3: CASHGTTWFNEQFF
J: TRBJ1-2; V: TRBV28; D: -; CDR3: CASSIAPIGYTF
J: TRBJ2-7; V: TRBV6-6; D: -; CDR3: CASSSWTEAYEQYF
J: TRBJ1-4; V: TRBV30; D: -; CDR3: CAWSADRVSSEKLFF
J: TRBJ1-4; V: TRBV10-2; D: TRBD1; CDR3: CASRGQGDEKLFF
J: TRBJ1-2; V: TRBV6-1; D: -; CDR3: CASSEARTVYGYTF
J: TRBJ1-2; V: TRBV29-1; D: -; CDR3: CSVELQGNYGYTF
J: TRBJ2-7; V: TRBV20-1; D: -; CDR3: CSALDTYEQYF
J: TRBJ1-5; V: TRBV2; D: -; CDR3: CASGRGRNQPQHF
J: TRBJ2-5; V: TRBV6-1; D: -; CDR3: CASSESWGGTQYF
J: TRBJ2-5; V: TRBV5-4; D: -; CDR3: CASSFMYSQETQYF
J: TRBJ2-1; V: TRBV9; D: TRBD2; CDR3: CASSVGLAVYYDDEQFF
J: TRBJ1-3; V: TRBV18; D: -; CDR3: CASSPQGYSGNTIYF
J: TRBJ2-5; V: TRBV7-3; D: TRBD1; CDR3: CASSSAGGLTTETQYF